This T cell receptor (beta chain) derives from a study of T cell repertoires in cytomegalovirus infection. Germline CDR1 reads MNHEY; CDR2 reads SVGEGT. The CDR3 runs 15 residues. V lost 7 bases to trimming and J lost 5 bases; unmatched junction nucleotides: 4. This clonotype turned up a few times. TCRdb reprocessed the reads with MiXCR, giving one entry per CDR3 protein. The sample has fewer than 350,000 distinct CDR3 sequences, more than 8% seen once. This receptor was identified in a human donor in good health (CMV status not recorded). Some clones in this sample may be carry-over from other donors' samples. The V gene is TRBV6-2 or TRBV6-3, the J gene TRBJ2-1; 14 bases are a match to TRBD2. Sequenced sample: PBMCs. CDR3 amino acids: CASNSGLAGDNEQFF. Written as DNA, the CDR3 is TGTGCCAGCAATTCGGGACTAGCGGGAGACAATGAGCAGTTCTTC.